This T cell receptor (beta chain) is from a study of T-cell reconstitution after alpha-beta-depleted transplantation in children. With 4 bases removed from V and 3 bases from J, the gap between germline ends came to 14 bases. CDR1 is SGHNT and CDR2 is YYREEE in the germline V gene (reference sequence). The CDR3 has 15 amino acids. Study results and caveats: Expanded graft clones numbering several hundred reportedly gave rise to alpha-beta T cells about two months after transplant. T-cell numbers and diversity one year post-transplant derived largely from freshly generated T cells.

Unique molecular identifiers featured in how the TCRbeta library was prepared. TCRdb ran MiXCR on the PCR reads and lists one entry per CDR3 protein. The repertoire holds roughly 570,000 distinct CDR3 sequences, 25% to 30% seen once, with about 35% in the top ten. In this sample, this clonotype turned up a few times. Its specificity is not known. The source was PBMCs, collected before TCRalphabeta/CD19-depleted stem cell transplant. The V and J genes are TRBV5-4 and TRBJ2-4, with a weak D call TRBD2 (5 bases). This receptor was obtained from a boy less than two years old with Wiskott-Aldrich syndrome, due to receive a stem cell transplant. The CDR3 loop reads CASSSPGGFKNIQYF. In nucleotides, the CDR3 is TGTGCCAGCAGCAGCCCAGGAGGCTTCAAAAACATTCAGTACTTC.